The sequence of this T cell receptor beta chain was determined in a study of response to subunit inactivated influenza vaccine. General study points: The authors offered the suggestion that each seasonal influenza vaccination recruits few new T cells.

This clonotype was picked up many times. Its antigen is unknown. TCRdb used MiXCR to reprocess the RT-PCR reads, holding one entry per CDR3 protein. The sample has 500,000 to 600,000 distinct CDR3 sequences, roughly 12% seen once; the top ten hold roughly 10%. Germline CDR1 and CDR2: SNHLY and FYNNEI. V lost 6 bases and J 0 bases, leaving 11 bases between the germline ends. There are 15 residues in the CDR3. Material: PBMCs from blood, obtained on the day of vaccination. The chain uses TRBV2 and TRBJ2-2; possibly TRBD1 for D (6 bases). The sequence came from a man aged 50 to 59 who received an inactivated influenza vaccine. CDR3 residues: CASSRDTPNTGELFF. The CDR3 DNA sequence: TGTGCCAGCAGCAGGGACACCCCGAACACCGGGGAGCTGTTTTTT.